Presented here are 18 T cell receptor beta chains from one specimen sequenced in a study of Graves' ophthalmopathy and Graves' hyperthyroidism. Beta-chain TCR CDR3 regions were amplified from RNA transcripts. First-round RT-PCR used HTBI primers; second-round multiplex PCR followed. TCRdb recomputed calls from the multiplex PCR reads with MiXCR, one row per CDR3 protein. The sample records hundreds of thousands of distinct CDR3 sequences, about 21% being singletons. The sample consisted of peripheral blood. Receptor source: a woman younger than 30 with stable Graves' hyperthyroidism.

The rearrangement joins TRBV18 to TRBJ1-3; no clear D. Germline V gives CDR1 KGHSH, CDR2 LQKENI. V gave up 2 bases and J gave up 1 base, with 6 bases separating them. The CDR3 covers 14 residues. CDR3 coding DNA: TGTGCCAGCTCACCAAAAGGGTCTGGAAACACCATATATTTT. Protein product: CASSPKGSGNTIYF.

This clonotype was counted ten times or more. CDR3: CASSFTGGNQPQHF. DNA of the CDR3: TGTGCCAGCAGTTTTACAGGGGGCAATCAGCCCCAGCATTTT. This chain connects TRBV12-3 or TRBV12-4 to TRBJ1-5, with TRBD1 matching over 7 bases. The J segment lost 2 bases and the V segment lost 3 bases, leaving 1 base of the junction unmatched. The CDR3 extends over 14 amino acids.

This clonotype was seen ten or more times. The chain employs TRBV7-8 and TRBJ1-6; 7 nucleotides match TRBD1. Losses at the gene ends were 5 bases for V and 8 bases for J; bases not matched to a gene: 12. Germline V gene data show CDR1 as SGHVS and CDR2 as FQNEAQ. CDR3 length: 16 amino acids. For the CDR3, the DNA is TGTGCCAGCAGCCCACCCCGGACAGGCCCCTATTCACCCCTCCACTTT. This sequence encodes CASSPPRTGPYSPLHF.

This clonotype was picked up many times. The chain links TRBV6-5 to TRBJ2-7; D possibly matches TRBD1 or TRBD2 (6 bases each). The germline CDR1 and CDR2 sequences are MNHEY and SVGAGI. V dropped 6 bases and J dropped 7 bases, with 16 bases sitting between them. There are 13 residues in the CDR3. The CDR3 DNA reads TGTGCCAGCAGGGGGTGGGGGGCGCGGGAGCAGTACTTC. It encodes CASRGWGAREQYF.

On this clonotype: An end of the junction differs from the germline gene, which may be a read error. The chain employs TRBV11-2 and TRBJ2-7; 9 bases agree with TRBD1. Germline V gene data show CDR1 as SGHAT and CDR2 as FQNNGV. CDR3 length: 16 amino acids. CDR3 sequence reads: CASSPLGGTGSHEQYF. The CDR3, as DNA: TGCGCCAGCAGCCCCCTCGGGGGGACAGGGTCCCACGAGCAGTACTTC.

Ten or more counts support this clonotype. The J gene is TRBJ2-7, the V gene TRBV7-2, with 10 bases matching TRBD2. Germline CDR1 reads SGHTA; CDR2 reads FQGNSA. V shed 6 bases, J shed 1 base, and the junction held 3 bases outside the gene matches. The CDR3 runs 14 residues. The CDR3 nucleotides are TGTGCCAGCAGATCTAGCGGGGGTTCCTACGAGCAGTACTTC. Its translation is CASRSSGGSYEQYF.

For this clonotype: Given a much more abundant clone one base away, this may be a read error. This chain connects TRBV7-2 to TRBJ1-2, with D perhaps matching TRBD1 (5 bases). The CDR3 has 14 residues. Germline assignment: CDR1 SGHTA and CDR2 FQGNSA. The chain's CDR3 is CASSSTTVRDGYAF. The CDR3 DNA reads as TGTGCCAGCAGCTCGACAACAGTCCGGGACGGCTACGCCTTC.

This clonotype occurred many times. Here the CDR3 DNA reads TGTGCCAGCACGGGTGGGACAGATAGCAATCAGCCCCAGCATTTT. This codes for CASTGGTDSNQPQHF. The chain couples TRBV6-1 to TRBJ1-5, with TRBD1 matching over 7 bases. This CDR3 is 15 amino acids long. Germline trimming cut 7 bases from V and 0 bases from J; bases unmatched to any gene: 6. CDR1 and CDR2 (germline): MNHNS, SASEGT.

This clonotype showed up just once. The gene calls are TRBV4-1 and TRBJ1-2; D unclear. CDR1 is MGHRA, CDR2 YSYEKL, per germline. The V end lost 0 bases, the J end lost 7 bases, and 15 bases lay between the germline ends. The CDR3 loop spans 15 amino acids. The CDR3 region is CASSQDPGEGSGYTF. The DNA of the CDR3 is TGCGCCAGCAGCCAAGATCCAGGAGAAGGGTCTGGCTACACCTTC.

V and J are TRBV20-1 and TRBJ2-5, with 7 nucleotides matching TRBD2. In germline, CDR1 is DFQATT, CDR2 SNEGSKA (reference sequence). V was pared by 6 bases and J by 5 bases, with 9 bases of the junction left unmatched. The CDR3 consists of 13 residues. CDR3 region: CSAQTGGGETQYF. The CDR3, as DNA: TGCAGTGCGCAGACGGGGGGTGGGGAGACCCAGTACTTC.

This clonotype was picked up many times. This chain links TRBV7-2 with TRBJ2-5; D not certain. The CDR3 loop spans 14 amino acids. The germline CDR1 and CDR2 sequences are SGHTA and FQGNSA. V lost 2 bases and J lost 7, with 14 bases in between. CDR3: CASSLSRPAGTQYF. DNA of the CDR3: TGTGCCAGCAGCTTATCCAGGCCCGCCGGGACCCAGTACTTC.

CDR3 sequence: CASSTTTGTNYEQYF. For the CDR3, the DNA is TGTGCCAGCAGTACGACAACAGGGACGAACTACGAGCAGTACTTC. The chain couples TRBV28 to TRBJ2-7, with D possibly being TRBD1 (6 bases). With 5 bases removed from V and 3 bases from J, the gap between germline ends came to 17 bases. The germline V gene encodes CDR1 MDHEN and CDR2 SYDVKM. CDR3 length equals 15 residues.

Ten or more counts support this clonotype. The chain employs TRBV28 and TRBJ1-2, with TRBD1 identical over 7 bases. The CDR3 sequence is 15 residues long. From germline, CDR1 is MDHEN and CDR2 SYDVKM. V was pared by 1 base and J by 3 bases, with 5 bases of the junction left unmatched. The CDR3 protein is CASSLSFDRDYGYTF. The CDR3 nucleotides read TGTGCCAGCAGTTTATCGTTTGACAGGGACTATGGCTACACCTTC.

This clonotype was observed many times. This rearrangement joins TRBV27 to TRBJ2-5, with 10 bases fitting TRBD2. CDR1 and CDR2 (germline): MNHEY, SMNVEV (reference sequence). This CDR3 is 15 amino acids long. The trim removed 2 bases at V and 5 bases at J, leaving 5 bases unmatched. CDR3 protein: CASSLVLAGYETQYF. For the CDR3, the DNA is TGTGCCAGCAGTTTAGTACTAGCGGGATATGAGACCCAGTACTTC.

Only a few counts were recorded for this clonotype. The chain joins TRBV2 to TRBJ1-5; 8 nucleotides align to TRBD1. CDR3 length equals 16 residues. The J segment lost 9 bases and the V segment lost 3 bases, leaving 13 bases of the junction unmatched. Germline CDR1 reads SNHLY; CDR2 reads FYNNEI. The CDR3 protein is CASSEVTGAVGGPQHF. CDR3 nucleotide sequence: TGTGCCAGCAGTGAGGTGACAGGGGCCGTCGGGGGGCCCCAGCATTTT.

This chain links TRBV28 with TRBJ2-7, with D unclear. Deletions cut 5 bases from V and 0 bases from J, with 14 bases between. Per germline, CDR1 MDHEN and CDR2 SYDVKM. This CDR3 is built from 15 residues. CDR3 nucleotides: TGTGCCAGCAGTCCCCCGACTGCGGTCTCCTACGAGCAGTACTTC. This codes for CASSPPTAVSYEQYF.

This clonotype has ten or more counts. This sequence joins TRBV6-1 and TRBJ1-5; D uncertain. CDR3 length equals 16 residues. The V and J ends lost 6 bases and 1 base respectively, with 16 bases between them. Germline CDR1 and CDR2: MNHNS and SASEGT. CDR3 region: CASSPMAALSNQPQHF. CDR3 DNA sequence: TGTGCCAGCAGCCCAATGGCAGCTCTAAGCAATCAGCCCCAGCATTTT.

This clonotype was detected a few times. The V call is TRBV7-8, the J call TRBJ1-5; D gene uncertain. Looked up from germline, CDR1 is SGHVS and CDR2 is FQNEAQ. Trimming stripped 2 bases from V and 0 bases from J, with 8 bases between. This CDR3 contains 15 residues. This chain's CDR3 is CASSLLEISNQPQHF. In nucleotides, the CDR3 is TGTGCCAGCAGCTTACTGGAGATTAGCAATCAGCCCCAGCATTTT.